The clone carrying this TCR beta chain came up a few times. Antigen specificity is unknown. PCR involved 60 Vbeta and 13 Jbeta primers. Clones were sequenced by immunoSEQ multiplex PCR, and TCRdb holds only the in-frame ones, with some missing. The sample records roughly 73,000 clones, about 81% being singletons. The sample belongs to a study of cytomegalovirus exposure and HLA in healthy donors. Study in general: HLA-typed donors contributed approximately 86 million unique TCRs, which were held in an early data release.

Per the germline V gene, CDR1 is SNHLY and CDR2 is FYNNEI. The CDR3 spans 13 residues. V dropped 6 bases and J dropped 9 bases, with 15 bases sitting between them. Overall study findings and caveats: Reported performance of the classifier showed diagnosis of cytomegalovirus status with high specificity and sensitivity.

V gene TRBV2 combines with J gene TRBJ1-3; D possibly corresponds to TRBD1 (5 bases). Input material: PBMCs. This receptor was taken from a man between 65 and 80 years old in good health and CMV-seronegative. The CDR3 DNA follows: TGTGCCAGCAGCGACCTACTTCAGGGCACCATATATTTT. Translating gives CASSDLLQGTIYF.